This T cell receptor (beta chain) was found in a study of blood T cell repertoires in COVID-19 (dated by TCRdb to about 2020). Study-level background: Samples covering the acute and convalescent phases of COVID-19 were provided by collaborators in the United States, Italy and Spain. The samples were drawn from the first 160 participants of the ongoing ImmuneRACE study and from some 1,300 subjects provided by 6 global collaborators. The material from the prospective study consisted of cDNA or gDNA derived from T cells, B-cell-depleted T cells, or PBMCs. A freely available public database, intended as a resource for researchers studying the immune response to SARS-CoV-2, is where the repertoires were released. Subjects who had been exposed to COVID-19, were actively infected with it, or had recovered from it provided the deeply sampled blood TCRbeta repertoires that made up the dataset. Where HLA class I and class II types were available, the types were taken from metadata supplied by the sample provider, not from assay-based typing. A de-identified subject ID, COVID-19 status, age in years and sex were almost always included in the sample metadata. Overall study outcomes, separate from this receptor: The quantity of clinical and demographic metadata differed by source and by participant and was supplied without curation.

TCRbeta CDR3 regions were amplified from genomic DNA by means of the immunoSEQ Assay, a bias-controlled multiplex PCR. Per the original workflow: Within the assay, amplification of reference gene primers was used to estimate how many nucleated cells each sample contained. To quantify the absolute abundance of each unique TCRbeta CDR3 rearrangement, sequence reads were collapsed and filtered. For each sample, productive Simpson clonality was calculated as the square root of Simpson's diversity index across productive rearrangements. The table was pulled from immuneACCESS by TCRdb, which kept in-frame rearrangements only. Such tables lose some clones; where checked, under half of the loss comes from unresolved V genes, and the rest has no known cause. D and trimming were read from the DNA, whereas the V and J calls and clone size are those reported in that table. Within this sample are around 100,000 clones, with 80% to 90% of them counted one time only. The ten largest clones represent about 4.8% of the sample.

As regards this clone: What this receptor recognizes is not known. No base quality information exists; no much larger clone differs at one position.

Whole blood was collected in K2EDTA tubes by collaborating institutions according to the institutions' own protocols. For TCRbeta analysis, collaborators shipped samples in one of three forms: frozen whole blood, isolated PBMCs, or DNA extracted from either of those sample types. The CDR3 starts with the cysteine, ends with the phenylalanine, and has 11 residues. Solely the CDR3 DNA is kept, with 33 bases framed from the first base. The germline V gene sets CDR1 to KGHSH and CDR2 to LQKENI. Trimming at the junction amounts to 2 bases on V and 7 bases on J, and the germline ends lie 5 bases apart. Rearrangement joined TRBV18 to TRBJ1-2, with no D gene named confidently. The TCR sequence derives from a man in his 60s with acute or convalescent COVID-19. Material for sequencing was peripheral blood. This receptor carries the CDR3 CASSPGRGYTF. The nucleotides are TGTGCCAGCTCACCAGGGCGTGGCTACACCTTC.